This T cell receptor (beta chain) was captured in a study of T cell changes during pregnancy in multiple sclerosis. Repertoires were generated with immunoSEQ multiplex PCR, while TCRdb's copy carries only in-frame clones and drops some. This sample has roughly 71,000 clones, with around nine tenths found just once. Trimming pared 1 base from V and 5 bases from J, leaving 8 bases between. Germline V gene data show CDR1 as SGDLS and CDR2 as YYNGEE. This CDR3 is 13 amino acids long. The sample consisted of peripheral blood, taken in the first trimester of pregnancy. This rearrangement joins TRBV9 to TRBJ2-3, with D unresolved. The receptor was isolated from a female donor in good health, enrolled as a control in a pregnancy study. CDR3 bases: TGTGCCAGCAGCGTAAACTATGGAGATACGCAGTATTTT. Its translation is CASSVNYGDTQYF.